One and the same sample provided the 28 T cell receptor beta chains below, sequenced in a study of CD8+CD57+ T cells in acquired aplastic anemia. It was genomic DNA that served as the template for profiling TCR beta VDJ and CDR3. Each CDR3 protein gets one entry after TCRdb re-called the reads with MiXCR. Among some 150,000 distinct CDR3 sequences listed, around 50% were seen once. Sequencing involved patients with CD8+CD57+ cell expansion previously shown by flow cytometry. The specimen sequenced was sorted CD4+, CD8+, or CD8+CD57+ T cells (not recorded which) from PBMCs. The source of these receptors is a human donor with aplastic anemia.

With regard to this clonotype: This sequence may be a read error, since a much larger clone differs from it by one base. The chain employs TRBV6-1 and TRBJ2-7, with D tentatively TRBD1 (6 bases). The CDR3 has 14 residues. V gave up 7 bases and J gave up 6 bases, with 19 bases separating them. Germline V lookup: CDR1 MNHNS, CDR2 SASEGT. CDR3 DNA sequence: TGTGCCAGCAAGGGGGACGGGGCCCACGGCGAGCAGTACTTC. Its protein is CASKGDGAHGEQYF.

Comments on this clonotype: Since a much larger clone is just one base distant, this may be a read error. Lacking the conserved final phenylalanine or tryptophan, this CDR3 likely reflects a read error. V is TRBV4-1 and J is TRBJ2-1; TRBD2 matches at 11 bases. CDR1 MGHRA and CDR2 YSYEKL come from the germline V gene. Losses at the gene ends were 1 base for V and 6 bases for J; bases not matched to a gene: 8. The CDR3 runs 17 residues. The CDR3 here is CASSQAVAGGPVNEQFL. The CDR3 coding sequence is TGCGCCAGCAGCCAAGCGGTAGCGGGGGGGCCGGTCAATGAGCAGTTCCTC.

This clonotype was recorded at least ten times. The chain links TRBV7-3 to TRBJ2-5; weak D call: TRBD1 (6 bases). Per the germline V gene, CDR1 is SGHTA and CDR2 is FQGTGA. V lost 5 bases to trimming and J lost 2 bases, with 12 bases between them. The CDR3 covers 14 residues. CDR3: CASSPGVGQETQYF. The CDR3 bases are TGTGCCAGCAGCCCAGGGGTAGGGCAAGAGACCCAGTACTTC.

This chain joins TRBV19 and TRBJ2-1; 15 nucleotides agree with TRBD2. The J segment lost 10 bases and the V segment lost 7 bases, leaving 17 bases of the junction unmatched. The CDR3 sequence is 18 residues long. Germline V gene lookup returns CDR1 LNHDA and CDR2 SQIVND (reference sequence). CDR3 region: CASKGLAGGSSGKQEQFF. The CDR3 DNA is TGTGCCAGTAAGGGACTAGCGGGAGGAAGTAGTGGGAAACAGGAGCAGTTCTTC.

In the case of this clonotype: A much larger clone lies one base from this, so it may be a read error. The V call is TRBV10-3, the J call TRBJ1-3; no clear D gene. CDR1 is ENHRY and CDR2 is SYGVKD in the germline V gene. The CDR3 spans 16 residues. The chain's CDR3 is CASSYATPGRGSTIYF. The DNA of the CDR3 is TGTGCCAGCAGTTACGCGACCCCTGGACGCGGAAGCACCATATATTTT.

The genes are TRBV5-5 and TRBJ2-7; TRBD1 agrees at 7 bases. Germline assignment: CDR1 SGHKS and CDR2 YYEKEE (reference sequence). The CDR3 has 12 residues. The CDR3 reads CARTGALYEQYF. The CDR3, as DNA: TGTGCTAGGACAGGAGCCCTCTACGAGCAGTACTTC.

This clonotype was detected only once. V usage is TRBV9 and J usage is TRBJ1-5; possibly TRBD1 for D (5 bases). The V end was cut by 0 bases, the J end by 4 bases, with 8 bases between. Germline CDR1 reads SGDLS; CDR2 reads YYNGEE. The CDR3 extends over 14 amino acids. This CDR3 is CASSVGQTNQPQHF. The CDR3 nucleotides read TGTGCCAGCAGCGTAGGACAGACTAATCAGCCCCAGCATTTT.

The V call is TRBV7-3, the J call TRBJ2-5, with 7 bases aligning to TRBD1. Trimming removed 7 bases from V and 5 bases from J; junction bases left unmatched: 7. Germline CDR1 and CDR2: SGHTA and FQGTGA. The CDR3 consists of 13 residues. CDR3 region: CASKQGLAETQYF. CDR3 coding DNA: TGTGCCAGCAAACAGGGGCTGGCGGAGACCCAGTACTTC.

This clonotype appeared many times. The chain has TRBV2 and TRBJ1-4; D possibly corresponds to TRBD1 (6 bases). Trimming took 4 bases from V and 5 from J, leaving 14 bases between them. This CDR3 contains 15 residues. Looked up from germline, CDR1 is SNHLY and CDR2 is FYNNEI. The CDR3 loop reads CASSVLGTSNEKLFF. CDR3 coding DNA: TGTGCCAGCAGTGTACTGGGGACATCAAATGAAAAACTGTTTTTT.

The gene calls are TRBV5-4 and TRBJ1-1, with a possible D match to TRBD1 (6 bases). Germline CDR1 is SGHNT and CDR2 is YYREEE (reference sequence). V was clipped by 8 bases and J by 10 bases, with 21 bases between them. CDR3 length equals 13 residues. In DNA, the CDR3 is TGTGCCAGTAGCCGACGGGAGGGGGACGTAGCTTTCTTT. This gives the protein CASSRREGDVAFF.

J is TRBJ1-6 and V is TRBV19; 10 bases line up with TRBD1. Germline V gives CDR1 LNHDA, CDR2 SQIVND (reference sequence). V lost 6 bases to trimming and J lost 5 bases; unmatched junction nucleotides: 4. CDR3 length: 15 residues. CDR3 DNA: TGTGCCAGTAGAGCCGGGACAGGGGATAATTCACCCCTCCACTTT. Protein product: CASRAGTGDNSPLHF.

J is TRBJ1-1 and V is TRBV15; tentatively, D is TRBD1 (6 bases). This CDR3 region has 14 residues. Per the germline V gene, CDR1 is LNHNV and CDR2 is YYDKDF (reference sequence). V lost 3 bases to trimming and J lost 5 bases, with 13 bases between them. The DNA of the CDR3 is TGTGCCACCAGCAGGGGGGGGGGGCGGACTGAAGCTTTCTTT. Its translation is CATSRGGGRTEAFF. The whole variable domain, filled in from reference TRBV15 and TRBJ1-1, reads DAMVIQNPRYQVTQFGKPVTLSCSQTLNHNVMYWYQQKSSQAPKLLFHYYDKDFNNEADTPDNFQSRRPNTSFCFLDIRSPGLGDTAMYLCATSRGGGRTEAFFGQGTRLTVV.

This clonotype appeared many times. CDR3 sequence reads: CASNPWVSQPQHF. The CDR3 DNA reads TGTGCCAGCAACCCTTGGGTCAGTCAGCCCCAGCATTTT. This chain connects TRBV9 to TRBJ1-5; no clear D. V lost 6 bases, J lost 6 bases, and 13 bases lay in between. Germline V gene lookup returns CDR1 SGDLS and CDR2 YYNGEE. The CDR3 consists of 13 residues.

This clonotype was detected ten times or more. The chain recombines TRBV5-8 with TRBJ2-7, with 9 nucleotides matching TRBD1. The CDR3 is 14 amino acids. Germline V gene data show CDR1 as SGHTS and CDR2 as YDEGEE. J lost 3 bases, V lost 2 bases, and 3 bases had no gene match. The CDR3 nucleotides read TGTGCCAGCAGCTTCCGGGACAGGGACTACGAGCAGTACTTC. Protein product: CASSFRDRDYEQYF. Combining the CDR3 with reference TRBV5-8 and TRBJ2-7 gives the whole variable domain EAGVTQSPTHLIKTRGQQATLRCSPISGHTSVYWYQQALGLGLQFLLWYDEGEERNRGNFPPRFSGRQFPNYSSELNVNALELEDSALYLCASSFRDRDYEQYFGPGTRLTVT.

V is TRBV11-2 and J is TRBJ2-2; possibly TRBD2 for D (6 bases). Per germline, CDR1 SGHAT and CDR2 FQNNGV. Trimming cost V 1 base and J 4 bases, with 10 bases left between them. This CDR3 is built from 15 residues. CDR3 nucleotides: TGTGCCAGCAGCTTAGTACTAGCCCCCACCGGGGAGCTGTTTTTT. Its translation: CASSLVLAPTGELFF.

This clonotype was seen ten or more times. The chain is built from TRBV4-2 and TRBJ2-5; 12 bases fit TRBD2. Per the germline V gene, CDR1 is LGHNA and CDR2 is YNFKEQ. The CDR3 is made up of 17 amino acids. The ends lost 0 bases at V and 4 bases at J; junction bases unmatched: 6. CDR3 region: CASSQDSLAGGLETQYF. The CDR3 region has the DNA TGTGCCAGCAGCCAAGATTCCCTAGCGGGGGGGCTAGAGACCCAGTACTTC.

This clonotype was recorded at least ten times. The chain recombines TRBV9 with TRBJ1-1; TRBD1 aligns across 7 bases. There are 14 residues in the CDR3. J gave up 0 bases and V 3 bases, and 2 bases lay outside the gene matches. Germline V gives CDR1 SGDLS, CDR2 YYNGEE. CDR3 amino acids: CASSATGLNTEAFF. The CDR3 DNA sequence: TGTGCCAGCAGCGCGACAGGGCTGAACACTGAAGCTTTCTTT. Full variable domain (remainder filled in from reference TRBV9 and TRBJ1-1): DSGVTQTPKHLITATGQRVTLRCSPRSGDLSVYWYQQSLDQGLQFLIQYYNGEERAKGNILERFSAQQFPDLHSELNLSSLELGDSALYFCASSATGLNTEAFFGQGTRLTVV.

V gene TRBV29-1 combines with J gene TRBJ2-7; unclear D gene. The CDR3 consists of 14 residues. Germline assignment: CDR1 SQVTM and CDR2 ANQGSEA. The V end lost 5 bases, the J end lost 0 bases, and 14 bases lay between the germline ends. CDR3 sequence reads: CSVKKVPLSYEQYF. CDR3 in DNA: TGCAGCGTTAAGAAAGTTCCCCTCTCCTACGAGCAGTACTTC.

Remarks on this clonotype: Since a much larger clone is just one base distant, this may be a read error. The chain is built from TRBV7-8 and TRBJ2-2; 7 nucleotides line up with TRBD2. The CDR3 spans 15 residues. The V gene's germline CDR1 is SGHVS and CDR2 FQNEAQ. V lost 4 bases to trimming and J lost 7 bases; unmatched junction nucleotides: 9. CDR3 residues: CASSSARGYNGELFF. The CDR3 bases are TGTGCCAGCAGCTCGGCGCGGGGGTATAACGGGGAGCTGTTTTTT.

The chain employs TRBV7-2 and TRBJ2-3; D may correspond to TRBD1 or TRBD2 (5 bases each). Germline V gives CDR1 SGHTA, CDR2 FQGNSA. The length of the CDR3 is 13 residues. V lost 4 bases and J lost 4, with 9 bases in between. The DNA of the CDR3 is TGTGCCAGCAGCTCGAGGGGAGCAGATACGCAGTATTTT. It encodes CASSSRGADTQYF.

The sample holds one count of this clonotype. This chain connects TRBV6-5 to TRBJ1-1; no definite D call. The ends were cut back, 1 base at V and 1 base at J, with 7 bases in the middle. The CDR3 covers 14 residues. CDR1 is MNHEY and CDR2 is SVGAGI in the germline V gene. Here the CDR3 DNA reads TGTGCCAGCAGTTACTTGAACGGGAACACTGAAGCTTTCTTT. The encoded protein is CASSYLNGNTEAFF.

This clonotype was seen a few times. As DNA, the CDR3 is TGTGCCAGCAGCCCCCCATTGGGCAGGGGCGAGGTTTATGGCTACACCTTC. This encodes CASSPPLGRGEVYGYTF. The rearrangement links TRBV3-1 to TRBJ1-2, with D perhaps TRBD1 (6 bases). The CDR3 loop spans 17 amino acids. V lost 4 bases and J lost 5, with 23 bases in between. CDR1 is LGHDT and CDR2 is YNNKEL in the germline V gene (reference sequence).

The J gene is TRBJ2-7, the V gene TRBV6-1, with TRBD1 identical over 8 bases. The CDR3 is 15 amino acids. Germline CDR1 reads MNHNS; CDR2 reads SASEGT. The junction had 10 bases not matched to a gene; V was cut back by 6 bases and J by 3 bases. The chain's CDR3 is CASSIDRGRDYEQYF. DNA of the CDR3: TGTGCCAGCAGCATCGACAGGGGAAGGGACTACGAGCAGTACTTC.

The chain links TRBV7-3 to TRBJ2-5; 16 bases are a match to TRBD2. The germline V gene has CDR1 SGHTA and CDR2 FQGTGA. This CDR3 has 19 amino acids. Unmatched junction bases numbered 11, after V lost 5 bases and J lost 2 bases. CDR3 region: CASSRPGTSGGASQETQYF. The CDR3 region has the DNA TGTGCCAGCAGCCGGCCCGGGACTAGCGGGGGGGCGAGTCAAGAGACCCAGTACTTC.

This chain links TRBV2 with TRBJ2-1; TRBD2 aligns across 8 bases. The CDR3 has 15 amino acids. Germline values: CDR1 SNHLY, CDR2 FYNNEI. V lost 3 bases, J lost 7 bases, and 8 bases stayed unmatched. The CDR3 region has the DNA TGTGCCAGCAGTGATAAGCGGGGGATCCGGAATGAGCAGTTCTTC. This translates into CASSDKRGIRNEQFF.

The chain joins TRBV29-1 to TRBJ2-6; D ambiguous. Germline V gives CDR1 SQVTM, CDR2 ANQGSEA. V was shortened by 0 bases and J by 0 bases, with 9 bases between the two germline ends. This CDR3 has 16 amino acids. In DNA form, the CDR3 reads TGCAGCGTTGAAGATTTCCCACACTCTGGGGCCAACGTCCTGACTTTC. Its protein is CSVEDFPHSGANVLTF. Full variable domain (outside the CDR3, taken from reference TRBV29-1 and TRBJ2-6): SAVISQKPSRDICQRGTSLTIQCQVDSQVTMMFWYRQQPGQSLTLIATANQGSEATYESGFVIDKFPISRPNLTFSTLTVSNMSPEDSSIYLCSVEDFPHSGANVLTFGAGSRLTVL.

This clonotype was picked up many times. The rearrangement joins TRBV7-9 to TRBJ1-1; D perhaps matches TRBD1 (5 bases). Germline assignment: CDR1 SEHNR and CDR2 FQNEAQ (reference sequence). The CDR3 runs 14 residues. V was trimmed by 0 bases and J by 6 bases, leaving 11 bases between them. CDR3 sequence: CASSLAQGAAEAFF. The CDR3 bases are TGTGCCAGCAGCTTAGCGCAAGGGGCTGCTGAAGCTTTCTTT.

This clonotype has more than one count but fewer than ten. The chain uses TRBV7-8 and TRBJ2-7; the D is unclear. Per the germline V gene, CDR1 is SGHVS and CDR2 is FQNEAQ. V lost 5 bases and J 2 bases, leaving 4 bases between the germline ends. The length of the CDR3 is 11 residues. The DNA of the CDR3 is TGTGCCAGCAGCACCACCTACGAGCAGTACTTC. Translation gives CASSTTYEQYF.